One and the same sample provided the 2 T cell receptor beta chains below, sequenced in a study of blood T cells in healthy people across ages. A second PCR, run for roughly 7 to 12 cycles, used a sample-barcoded 5' primer plus a J-beta primer mix. TCRdb processed the 5' RACE reads anew with MiXCR; each CDR3 protein has one entry. Among 1.2 million to 1.5 million distinct CDR3 sequences, about 43% were seen once, and the ten largest hold roughly 7.9%. The sample comprised blood. The receptors here all came from a woman younger than 35 in good health.

The chain carries TRBV7-9 and TRBJ2-4, with D hard to call. The CDR3 contains 16 residues. The V gene's germline CDR1 is SEHNR and CDR2 FQNEAQ (reference sequence). V was cut by 1 base and J by 1 base, with 11 bases left in between. CDR3 nucleotides: TGTGCCAGCAGCTTAGACCCCGGACGGGCCAAAAACATTCAGTACTTC. Translation: CASSLDPGRAKNIQYF.

The rearrangement joins TRBV6-5 to TRBJ2-7; tentatively, D is TRBD1 (6 bases). The germline V gene encodes CDR1 MNHEY and CDR2 SVGAGI. The V and J ends lost 0 bases and 9 bases respectively, with 18 bases between them. The CDR3 consists of 15 residues. CDR3 loop: CASSYSKSGRGGQYF. The CDR3 DNA reads as TGTGCCAGCAGTTACTCGAAGAGTGGCAGGGGTGGGCAGTACTTC.